A selection of T cell receptor beta chains follows, all from one sample in a study of Graves' ophthalmopathy and Graves' hyperthyroidism. TCRdb fed the multiplex PCR reads into MiXCR, producing one record per CDR3 protein. Of 600,000 to 650,000 distinct CDR3 sequences in the sample, about 20% were seen once. Input material: peripheral blood. The receptors here all came from a woman under 30 with stable Graves' hyperthyroidism. Some clones in this sample may be carry-over from other donors' samples. Each CDR3 is given with its conserved first and last residue. The D gene is left open where the match is weak. Expanded clones get a size class; other rows say once, few or many, or leave the size out.

d_call	v_call	j_call	clone_size	cdr3_aa
-	TRBV30	TRBJ1-1	many	CAWSRDRNTEAFF
TRBD2	TRBV5-1	TRBJ2-2	few	CASSLYASGGVNTGELFF
-	TRBV30	TRBJ1-1	many	CAWSAKLPEAFF
-	TRBV19	TRBJ1-1	-	CASSRSRGPNTEAFF
-	TRBV20-1	TRBJ2-5	many	CSRHDRNGGTQYF
TRBD1	TRBV4-1	TRBJ1-2	-	CASSQGSTGVYGYTF
-	TRBV12-3/TRBV12-4	TRBJ1-1	many	CASSFMNTEAFF
-	TRBV28	TRBJ2-5	many	CASRQTETQYF
-	TRBV6-5	TRBJ2-5	many	CASSYRVQGLGETQYF
TRBD1	TRBV12-3/TRBV12-4	TRBJ1-5	many	CASSPSPTGRGNQPQHF
TRBD1	TRBV19	TRBJ1-2	many	CASSPGQGGVHLSNDYGYTF
-	TRBV19	TRBJ2-7	many	CASSPHGDYEQYF
TRBD1	TRBV6-1	TRBJ1-5	many	CASRLGQGNQPQHF
-	TRBV7-2	TRBJ2-5	-	CASSLERGVTQYF
-	TRBV20-1	TRBJ2-7	many	CSASTPREQYF
TRBD2	TRBV7-3	TRBJ2-5	many	CASTLTGGAQETQYF
-	TRBV30	TRBJ2-7	many	CAWSGQIYEQYF
-	TRBV30	TRBJ1-3	-	CAWSVGSGNTIYF
-	TRBV28	TRBJ1-5	-	CASRTSLGGSNQPQHF
-	TRBV6-1	TRBJ1-1	-	CASRDPGSTEAFF
-	TRBV19	TRBJ1-1	many	CASSIVGRATEAFF
-	TRBV6-5	TRBJ1-6	many	CASSYSESSYYNSPLHF
TRBD1	TRBV19	TRBJ1-5	-	CASSPAWTGGGQPQHF
-	TRBV14	TRBJ1-2	many	CASSHWTDNYGYTF
-	TRBV7-2	TRBJ1-1	many	CASSFIVGTEAFF
-	TRBV7-9	TRBJ1-5	-	CASSSAGYNQPQHF
TRBD1	TRBV11-2	TRBJ2-7	many	CASSLSTGISYEQYF
-	TRBV28	TRBJ2-5	-	CASRSPAGNQETQYF
TRBD1	TRBV5-1	TRBJ1-1	many	CASSLDGTAMNTEAFF
TRBD1	TRBV12-3/TRBV12-4	TRBJ1-1	many	CASRADQGQGSLF
-	TRBV29-1	TRBJ1-1	many	CSVGGAGNTEAFF
-	TRBV20-1	TRBJ2-5	few	CSARTRWEVRETQYF
-	TRBV12-3/TRBV12-4	TRBJ2-3	many	CASSFIKDTQYF
-	TRBV9	TRBJ2-2	-	CASSGASMGELFF
TRBD1	TRBV14	TRBJ1-3	many	CASSHTWTGGNTIYF
TRBD1	TRBV5-1	TRBJ2-5	few	CASSDDRAGETQCF
TRBD1	TRBV7-6	TRBJ2-2	-	CASRRGQFTGELFF
-	TRBV6-5	TRBJ1-2	-	CASSYSQGLNYGYTF
TRBD1	TRBV11-2	TRBJ2-7	many	CASSLGVWGGQGPYEQYF
TRBD1	TRBV6-5	TRBJ2-7	many	CASSYLGQSYEQHF
-	TRBV19	TRBJ1-1	-	CASSALPNDRREAFF
TRBD1	TRBV11-2	TRBJ1-2	few	CASTTGTGRISNYGYTF
-	TRBV4-2	TRBJ2-6	-	CASSPLWARPTGANVLTF
TRBD1	TRBV6-2/TRBV6-3	TRBJ1-1	-	CASTPRDRANTEAFF
TRBD2	TRBV6-2/TRBV6-3	TRBJ2-2	once	CASSYTSGGANTGELFF
-	TRBV28	TRBJ1-5	many	CASSSSSGGQPQHF
-	TRBV6-5	TRBJ1-5	many	CASSYGDSNQPQHF
-	TRBV12-3/TRBV12-4	TRBJ2-5	many	CASSSLWETQYF
-	TRBV20-1	TRBJ1-5	many	CSASTTGFHFQPQHF
TRBD2	TRBV10-1	TRBJ2-5	many	CASRGGHF
TRBD1	TRBV6-1	TRBJ1-1	-	CASTLRDRENTEAFF